The 22 T cell receptor beta chains below were found in one sample sequenced in a study of metastatic and nonmetastatic thyroid tumors. Not a single patient had been given any form of treatment at any point before undergoing thyroid surgery. TCRdb ran MiXCR on the PCR reads. The sample carries 70,000 or so clones, approximately 15% recorded once. The sample was blood. The receptors were gathered from a male donor with papillary thyroid cancer or a benign thyroid nodule (not recorded which). Some clones in this sample may be carry-over from other donors' samples.

The J gene is TRBJ1-6, the V gene TRBV5-1; D gene ambiguous. The CDR3 runs 13 residues. V lost 6 bases and J 8 bases, leaving 12 bases between the germline ends. CDR1 is SGHRS and CDR2 is YFSETQ in the germline V gene. The CDR3 sequence is CASILSGDSPLHF. Written as DNA, the CDR3 is TGCGCCAGCATCTTAAGTGGTGATTCACCCCTCCACTTT. Filled out from reference TRBV5-1 and TRBJ1-6, the complete variable domain reads KAGVTQTPRYLIKTRGQQVTLSCSPISGHRSVSWYQQTPGQGLQFLFEYFSETQRNKGNFPGRFSGRQFSNSRSEMNVSTLELGDSALYLCASILSGDSPLHFGNGTRLTVT.

This clone was observed at least ten times. This chain connects TRBV15 to TRBJ2-7; D is ambiguous. This CDR3 is 14 amino acids long. Germline assignment: CDR1 LNHNV and CDR2 YYDKDF (reference sequence). V was cut by 0 bases and J by 0 bases, with 6 bases left in between. DNA for the CDR3: TGTGCCACCAGCAGAGATCGAGCCTCCTACGAGCAGTACGTC. Its translation: CATSRDRASYEQYV.

This clone was detected only a few times. The J gene is TRBJ2-1, the V gene TRBV7-3; the match to TRBD1 covers 10 bases. CDR1 and CDR2 from the germline V gene are SGHTA and FQGTGA. This CDR3 has 17 amino acids. After removal of 5 bases from V and 6 bases from J, the junction contained 13 bases not matched to a gene. The CDR3 DNA follows: TGTGCCAGCAGCCCAAACCCAGGACAGGGGGGAGTCAATGAGCAGTTCTTC. It encodes CASSPNPGQGGVNEQFF.

This clone has at least ten counts. The chain is built from TRBV7-2 and TRBJ1-1; no firm D call. The germline V gene encodes CDR1 SGHTA and CDR2 FQGNSA. Deletions cut 0 bases from V and 5 bases from J, with 13 bases between. CDR3 length: 15 residues. The CDR3 spells CASSLAEVTPTEAFF. The DNA for the CDR3 is TGTGCCAGCAGCTTAGCTGAAGTGACACCGACTGAAGCTTTCTTT.

The table lists this clone with many counts. The rearrangement uses TRBV20-1 and TRBJ1-2; perhaps TRBD1 as D (5 bases). Trimming removed 5 bases at V and 1 base at J, with 17 bases between. The germline V gene has CDR1 DFQATT and CDR2 SNEGSKA (reference sequence). The CDR3 is made up of 15 amino acids. The CDR3 DNA sequence: TGCAGTGCTGAAAAAACCACCGACAGTAACTATGGCTACACCTTC. Its translation: CSAEKTTDSNYGYTF.

This clone was observed at least ten times. The J gene is TRBJ2-1, the V gene TRBV10-1; D remains unclear. Germline V gene sequence: CDR1 WNHNN, CDR2 SYGVQD (reference sequence). Trimming pared 3 bases from V and 0 bases from J, leaving 9 bases between. This CDR3 comprises 15 residues. The CDR3 DNA follows: TGCGCCAGCAGTGATAGTGTTGGCTCCTACAATGAGCAGTTCTTC. Its protein product is CASSDSVGSYNEQFF.

This clone has more than one count but fewer than ten. The V and J genes are TRBV20-1 and TRBJ1-2; 7 nucleotides agree with TRBD1. The length of the CDR3 is 15 residues. The V gene end was trimmed by 2 bases and the J gene end by 5 bases; junction bases not matched to a gene: 11. The germline CDR1 and CDR2 sequences are DFQATT and SNEGSKA (reference sequence). The CDR3 DNA reads as TGCAGTGCTAGAAAAAGCTACAGGGGTGGGTATGGCTACACCTTC. The encoded protein is CSARKSYRGGYGYTF.

A word on this clone: The junction departs from the called germline gene at one end, perhaps through a read error. The J gene is TRBJ1-5, the V gene TRBV6-2 or TRBV6-3; 11 bases match TRBD1. CDR3 length: 14 residues. Germline V lookup: CDR1 MNHEY, CDR2 SVGEGT. The CDR3 protein is CASTMGQGGKPKHF. The DNA for the CDR3 is TGTGCCAGCACTATGGGACAGGGGGGTAAGCCCAAGCATTTT.

This clone was recorded many times. The chain is built from TRBV5-4 and TRBJ2-5, with TRBD2 as a possible D gene (6 bases). Trimming removed 4 bases at V and 4 bases at J, with 14 bases between. The CDR3 extends over 14 amino acids. Germline V gene data show CDR1 as SGHNT and CDR2 as YYREEE (reference sequence). The CDR3 region is CASSLSGRGETQYF. The DNA for the CDR3 is TGTGCCAGCAGCCTTAGCGGTCGTGGAGAGACCCAGTACTTC.

This clone is medium-sized by share. This chain links TRBV4-3 with TRBJ2-7, with TRBD1 as a possible D gene (6 bases). Germline CDR1 is LGHNA and CDR2 is YSLEER. The V and J ends lost 2 bases and 1 base respectively, with 12 bases between them. The CDR3 is 15 amino acids. This CDR3 is CASSQYRDLSYEQYF. CDR3 in DNA: TGCGCCAGCAGCCAATACAGGGACCTGTCCTACGAGCAGTACTTC.

This clone appeared many times. The chain uses TRBV6-1 and TRBJ1-1; D not resolved. The CDR3 length is 13 residues. Germline CDR1 MNHNS, CDR2 SASEGT. Trimming cost V 4 bases and J 0 bases, with 6 bases left between them. The CDR3 loop is CASSGWMNTEAFF. Here the CDR3 DNA reads TGTGCCAGCAGTGGATGGATGAACACTGAAGCTTTCTTT.

The sample holds many counts of this clone. The rearrangement uses TRBV28 and TRBJ1-1; a possible D gene is TRBD1 (5 bases). Trimming pared 3 bases from V and 4 bases from J, leaving 12 bases between. Germline CDR1 reads MDHEN; CDR2 reads SYDVKM. This CDR3 region has 14 residues. The CDR3 region has the DNA TGTGCCAGCAGTTTGGAGGGACGGACCACTGAAGCTTTCTTT. Amino acids: CASSLEGRTTEAFF.

At least ten counts were recorded for this clone. V gene TRBV5-1 combines with J gene TRBJ2-5; 7 bases line up with TRBD1. Germline assignment: CDR1 SGHRS and CDR2 YFSETQ. Germline trimming cut 2 bases from V and 3 bases from J; bases unmatched to any gene: 4. The CDR3 length is 14 residues. CDR3 protein: CASSFHQGEETQYF. CDR3 sequence (DNA): TGCGCCAGCAGCTTCCATCAGGGGGAAGAGACCCAGTACTTC.

This clone was observed at least ten times. This clone may be a read error of a much larger clone one base away. The chain uses TRBV12-3 or TRBV12-4 and TRBJ2-1, with 9 positions matching TRBD2. This CDR3 comprises 15 residues. The CDR3 region has the DNA TGTGCCAGCAGTAATAGCGGGAGCCCCTACAATGAGCGGTTCTTC. Its translation is CASSNSGSPYNERFF.

Concerning this clone: The junction and the germline gene differ at one end; a read error may be behind it. This chain links TRBV2 with TRBJ2-2; D is possibly TRBD1 or TRBD2 (5 bases each). Germline CDR1 SNHLY, CDR2 FYNNEI. This CDR3 has 16 residues. The CDR3 loop reads CASRKGTGRNTWELFF. The CDR3 nucleotides read TGTGCCAGCAGGAAGGGTACGGGGCGAAACACCTGGGAGCTTTTTTTT.

In this sample, this clone turned up many times. This chain uses TRBV20-1 with TRBJ1-1, with 9 bases identical to TRBD1. The CDR3 runs to 14 residues. Germline loops: CDR1 DFQATT, CDR2 SNEGSKA (reference sequence). Trimming removed 6 bases from V and 5 bases from J; junction bases left unmatched: 10. The CDR3 DNA follows: TGCAGTGCCAGCCCGGGACAGGGTAAAACTGAAGCTTTCTTT. It codes for CSASPGQGKTEAFF.

This clone was detected only a few times. The V and J genes are TRBV28 and TRBJ1-2; D is ambiguous. The germline gives CDR1 MDHEN, CDR2 SYDVKM. The CDR3 is made up of 14 amino acids. The V end was cut by 3 bases, the J end by 8 bases, with 16 bases between. Here the CDR3 reads CASSFSGYSGGYTF. CDR3 bases: TGTGCCAGCAGTTTTTCGGGGTATTCTGGGGGCTACACCTTC.

The V and J genes are TRBV5-1 and TRBJ1-5; D is ambiguous. V was pared by 0 bases and J by 5 bases, with 9 bases between. This CDR3 contains 14 residues. The V gene's germline CDR1 is SGHRS and CDR2 YFSETQ. DNA for the CDR3: TGCGCCAGCAGCTTGGAGGGATGGTATCAGCCCCAGCATTTT. Its protein is CASSLEGWYQPQHF. Filled out from reference TRBV5-1 and TRBJ1-5, the complete variable domain reads KAGVTQTPRYLIKTRGQQVTLSCSPISGHRSVSWYQQTPGQGLQFLFEYFSETQRNKGNFPGRFSGRQFSNSRSEMNVSTLELGDSALYLCASSLEGWYQPQHFGDGTRLSIL.

This chain links TRBV24-1 with TRBJ1-1; D remains unclear. This CDR3 contains 12 residues. Germline CDR1 reads KGHDR; CDR2 reads SFDVKD. Trimming removed 5 bases at V and 1 base at J, with 4 bases between. The CDR3 here is CATSAGNTEAFF. CDR3 sequence (DNA): TGTGCCACCAGTGCGGGGAACACTGAAGCTTTCTTT.

This clone came up many times. The gene calls are TRBV12-3 or TRBV12-4 and TRBJ2-3; 10 bases align to TRBD2. This CDR3 comprises 14 residues. V was clipped by 6 bases and J by 4 bases; unmatched bases: 4. This chain's CDR3 is CASRGGLAADTQYF. For the CDR3, the DNA is TGTGCCAGCAGGGGCGGACTAGCGGCAGATACGCAGTATTTT.

This clone came up a few times. This may be a read error, as it is one base from a much larger clone. The V gene is TRBV29-1, the J gene TRBJ1-1; D not certain. Trimming pared 5 bases from V and 0 bases from J, leaving 4 bases between. Germline loops: CDR1 SQVTM, CDR2 ANQGSEA. The CDR3 totals 11 residues. The chain's CDR3 is CSVFVNTEAFF. CDR3 coding DNA: TGCAGCGTTTTCGTGAACACTGAAGCTTTCTTT. The full variable domain, rest sourced from reference TRBV29-1 and TRBJ1-1, is SAVISQKPSRDICQRGTSLTIQCQVDSQVTMMFWYRQQPGQSLTLIATANQGSEATYESGFVIDKFPISRPNLTFSTLTVSNMSPEDSSIYLCSVFVNTEAFFGQGTRLTVV.

This clone was observed at least ten times. The rearrangement links TRBV7-9 to TRBJ1-1; D possibly corresponds to TRBD1 (6 bases). Germline V gives CDR1 SEHNR, CDR2 FQNEAQ (reference sequence). Trimming left V 6 bases short and J 4 bases short, with 15 bases between. The CDR3 contains 14 residues. CDR3 coding DNA: TGTGCCAGCAGACCAGTGACAGGAATCACTGAAGCTTTCTTT. It yields the protein CASRPVTGITEAFF.